Described below is a single TCR beta chain sequence and its context. Cells designated naive CD8 were CD45RO-negative and were positively selected for CCR7, with terminally differentiated effector memory CD45RA+ cells excluded. The donors, healthy adults who were HIV-negative, had experienced no recent acute infections or vaccinations. Deep-level assay runs were performed. Splitting of each subset's genomic DNA was done evenly across several immunoSEQ plates. TCRdb keeps only in-frame clones here, not all; method: immunoSEQ multiplex PCR. The data show about 2.1 million clones, roughly 95% seen once. These data originate in a study of shared clonotypes between healthy human individuals. Looked up from germline, CDR1 is MGHDK and CDR2 is SYGVNS. The germline V and J ends were trimmed by 3 bases and 6 bases, with 8 bases remaining between them. This CDR3 comprises 13 residues.

The receptor was derived from a man aged 18 to 30 in good health. Some clones in this sample may be carry-over from other donors' samples. The chain joins TRBV25-1 to TRBJ2-2; the D gene is possibly TRBD2 (6 bases). Sequenced input: naive CD8+ T cells from PBMCs. The CDR3 nucleotides are TGTGCCAGCAGTGATCGGGGGTCCGGGGAGCTGTTTTTT. This translates into CASSDRGSGELFF.